The TCR beta chain under discussion was sequenced for a study of OX40 agonist ivuxolimab in advanced cancers. Across the study: The diagnoses of dose-escalation patients were hepatocellular carcinoma, melanoma, renal cell or head and neck cancer. Those enrolled were roughly 80% male, with a mean age of about 66 years and ages from 23 to 79.

Study results and caveats: Clones of CD4+ and CD8+ blood T cells grew by week 6 at doses of 0.1 to 3.0 mg/kg.

On this clone: As yet, its antigen is unknown.

After removal of 3 bases from V and 6 bases from J, the junction contained 6 bases not matched to a gene. Germline lookup yields CDR1 SGHAT and CDR2 FQNNGV. This CDR3 comprises 15 residues. TCRdb's copy holds only in-frame clones and misses some; the assay was immunoSEQ multiplex PCR. The sample holds tens of thousands of clones, 85% seen once. The sequenced sample was CD4+ or CD8+ T cells sorted from blood, obtained in a trial of the OX40 agonist ivuxolimab. The chain has TRBV11-2 and TRBJ2-7; 12 positions match TRBD1. This receptor was taken from an adult with an advanced solid tumor such as melanoma, head and neck, liver or kidney cancer. CDR3 in amino acids: CASSFDGTGGSEQYF. The CDR3 nucleotides read TGTGCCAGCAGCTTTGATGGGACAGGGGGCTCCGAGCAGTACTTC.